Listed below are T cell receptor beta chains from one sample, sequenced in a study of shared clonotypes between healthy human individuals. Generated by immunoSEQ multiplex PCR, the TCRdb table keeps only in-frame clones and is missing some. Of around 750,000 clones listed, around 74% are singletons. Sequences were obtained from memory CD4+ T cells sorted from blood. These TCRs come from a woman between 25 and 40 years old in good health. The CDR3 runs from the conserved cysteine through the conserved F or W. The D gene is left open where the match is weak.

-	TRBV5-5	15	TRBJ1-1	CASSHQKQANTEAFF
TRBD2	TRBV27	15	TRBJ2-1	CASSSLAGGANEQFF
-	TRBV7-9	14	TRBJ2-2	CASTLLQGSGELFF
-	TRBV7-9	11	TRBJ2-1	CASSWNNEQFF
-	TRBV5-1	16	TRBJ2-2	CASTLTGDINTGELFF
TRBD2	TRBV7-7	15	TRBJ2-2	CASSSSGSRSGELFF
-	TRBV4-2	15	TRBJ2-7	CASSQARGRTYEQYF
-	TRBV10-3	13	TRBJ2-7	CAISPGRAYEQYF
TRBD1	TRBV5-1	15	TRBJ2-7	CASSITGTGASEQYF
-	TRBV6-6	15	TRBJ1-2	CASSSHADRDYGYTF
TRBD1	TRBV14	15	TRBJ2-7	CASSVGPGQGGVQYF
-	TRBV11-2	14	TRBJ2-7	CASSLVQETYEQYF